This is a list of T cell receptor beta chains from one sample in a study of blood T cell repertoires in COVID-19. The data were produced by immunoSEQ multiplex PCR, yet TCRdb's version contains in-frame clones alone and is incomplete. This sample has about 59,000 clones, with 65% to 80% found just once. Specimen: peripheral blood. The receptor set was obtained from a human donor in a cohort sampled during active COVID-19. Each CDR3 is given without its conserved first and last residue.

TRBJ2-4,10,TRBV6-2/TRBV6-3,ASSYPANIQY
TRBJ2-3,15,TRBV30,AWSPPGLAASTDTQY
TRBJ2-7,12,TRBV2,ASSEPGGPYEQY
TRBJ2-3,14,TRBV4-3,ASSQVIQGAVDTQY
TRBJ1-2,14,TRBV6-1,ASSVGRGPDNYGYT
TRBJ2-7,19,TRBV7-2,ASSLAAWVEGMRVGAYEQY
TRBJ2-5,11,TRBV30,AWNLASRDSMY
TRBJ1-1,10,TRBV6-6,ASSSTGTEAF
TRBJ2-3,13,TRBV9,ASSVAQWGGDTQY
TRBJ2-1,16,TRBV3-1/TRBV3-2,ASSPTPGTSGSFDEQF
TRBJ2-2,12,TRBV7-9,ASSPTGSTGELF
TRBJ2-1,13,TRBV6-4,ASSEGTGGINEQF
TRBJ1-6,12,TRBV9,ASSGTTGNSPLH
TRBJ2-7,14,TRBV18,ASSGQGPPLGYEQY
TRBJ2-5,13,TRBV5-4,ASSLRRLDGETQY
TRBJ2-5,15,TRBV29-1,SVATGGLAGSGETQY
TRBJ2-1,14,TRBV18,ASSPRTGNLYNEQF
TRBJ1-2,12,TRBV7-8,ASSGTQSHYGYT
TRBJ2-6,15,TRBV7-9,ASSLYSGIAGANVLT
TRBJ1-5,13,TRBV2,ASSGGGTFGQPQH
TRBJ2-2,11,TRBV30,AWSGLAGGELF
TRBJ1-2,13,TRBV5-3,ARDFAGTDNYGYT
TRBJ2-7,12,TRBV6-6,ASSPHTSAGEQY
TRBJ1-3,12,TRBV9,ASSVGGQGNTIY
TRBJ1-1,10,TRBV6-2/TRBV6-3,ASSYFQSEAF
TRBJ2-7,9,TRBV28,ASSRGSGQY
TRBJ2-5,13,TRBV7-9,ASSPTSGALETQY
TRBJ2-3,11,TRBV18,ASSPPNTDTQY
TRBJ2-3,12,TRBV7-2,ASNLGLALDTQY
TRBJ2-2,13,TRBV18,ASSPLQHGTGELF
TRBJ1-2,11,TRBV2,ASIAGLHYGYT
TRBJ2-4,12,TRBV10-3,AISETPSRDIQY
TRBJ2-7,15,TRBV24-1,ATSAPGTDLNHYEQY
TRBJ2-5,15,TRBV28,ASSPGTSEIRGETQY
TRBJ1-1,13,TRBV19,ASTPSPKGGTEAF
TRBJ1-6,13,TRBV11-2,ASTWAGQGNSPLH
TRBJ1-1,15,TRBV5-1,ASSYAGTGQFSTEAF
TRBJ2-1,13,TRBV3-1/TRBV3-2,ASSQGLAGGNEQF
TRBJ1-1,11,TRBV29-1,SVSTGRNTEAF
TRBJ2-7,13,TRBV5-4,ASSWTSGNSYEQY
TRBJ1-1,13,TRBV28,ASSLGSGFRTEAF
TRBJ2-4,15,TRBV6-2/TRBV6-3,ASSFEGTPGGKNIQY